The clone carrying this T cell receptor (beta chain) was seen only a few times. Its antigen is as yet unknown. Whole-study findings and limits: The TCR gene usage of tumor memory CD4+ T cells clustered together with blood and lymph node memory CD4+ cells and with lymph node naive CD4+ cells. Tumor Tregs overlapped most with tumor, then blood, naive CD4+ cells.

Semi-nested PCR with Nested Universal Primer A followed constant-region reverse priming of full-length variable regions. Each CDR3 protein is one row after TCRdb ran MiXCR on the 5' RACE reads. Among roughly 64,000 distinct CDR3 sequences listed, under 25% were seen once. Memory CD4+ T cells were sorted as CD4+CD45RO+CD25- cells. The germline V gene encodes CDR1 KGHDR and CDR2 SFDVKD. The length of the CDR3 is 17 residues. J lost 1 base, V lost 2 bases, and 7 bases had no gene match. Sample: memory CD4+ T cells sorted from a lymph node. As for subset: memory CD4+ T cells, CD4+CD45RO+CD25-. V usage is TRBV24-1 and J usage is TRBJ2-4; TRBD1 agrees at 7 bases. The TCR sequence derives from a female donor with breast cancer. In DNA, the CDR3 is TGTGCCACCAGTGATTATCGACAGGGTAGCGCCAAAAACATTCAGTACTTC. This sequence encodes CATSDYRQGSAKNIQYF.